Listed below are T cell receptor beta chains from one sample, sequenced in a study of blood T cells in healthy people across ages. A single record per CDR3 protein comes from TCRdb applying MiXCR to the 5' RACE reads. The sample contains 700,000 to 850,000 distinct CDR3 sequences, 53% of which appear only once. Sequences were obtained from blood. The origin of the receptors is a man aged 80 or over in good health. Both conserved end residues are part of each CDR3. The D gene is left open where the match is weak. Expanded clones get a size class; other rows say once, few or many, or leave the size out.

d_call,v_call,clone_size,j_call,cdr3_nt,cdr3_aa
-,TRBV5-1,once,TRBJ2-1,TGCGCCAGCAGCCCCAGGACAGTAACCGTCGTCTACAATGAGCAGTTCTTC,CASSPRTVTVVYNEQFF
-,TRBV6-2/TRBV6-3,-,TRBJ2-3,TGTGCCAGCAGTGCGGACTGGGTACGCAGATACGCGTATTTT,CASSADWVRRYAYF
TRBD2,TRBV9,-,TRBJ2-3,TGTGCCAGCAGCGTAGGGGAAGCGGGAGGGAGATACGCGTATTTT,CASSVGEAGGRYAYF
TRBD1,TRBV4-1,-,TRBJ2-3,TGCGCCAGCAGCCAAGCAAGCCGGGACAGGGACTTTTATACGCAGTATTTT,CASSQASRDRDFYTQYF
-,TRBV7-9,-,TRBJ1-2,TGTGCCAGCAGCGCCGGGACGGGCTATGGCTACACCTTC,CASSAGTGYGYTF
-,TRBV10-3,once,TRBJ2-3,TGTGCCATCAGTGAGGGTGTCACAGGTACGCAGTATTTT,CAISEGVTGTQYF
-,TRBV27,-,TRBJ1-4,TGTGCCAGCAGTTTGGGTCGCGGGGGTAATGAAAAACTGTTTTTT,CASSLGRGGNEKLFF
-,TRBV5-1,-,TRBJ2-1,TGCGCCAGCAGCCCTCCCCGTGCCTACAATGAGCAGTTCTTC,CASSPPRAYNEQFF
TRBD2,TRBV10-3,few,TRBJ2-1,TGTGCCATCAGTGAGAGGGCGGGAGATGGGGATGAGCAGTTCTTC,CAISERAGDGDEQFF
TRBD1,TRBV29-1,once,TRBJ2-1,TGCAGCGTGCCCGGGACAGGTTACAATGAGCAGTTCTTC,CSVPGTGYNEQFF
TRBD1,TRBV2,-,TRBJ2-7,TGTGCCAGCAGTGAGGGACAGGTTGGGTCCTACGAGCAGTACTTC,CASSEGQVGSYEQYF
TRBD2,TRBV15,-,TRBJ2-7,TGTGCCACCAGCAGAGATCAGGGTAGCGGGCGCTCCTACGAGCAGTACTTC,CATSRDQGSGRSYEQYF
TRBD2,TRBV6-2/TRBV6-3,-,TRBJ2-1,TGTGCCAGCAGAACGACTAGCGGTAATGAGCAGTTCTTC,CASRTTSGNEQFF
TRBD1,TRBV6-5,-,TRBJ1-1,TGTGCCAGCAGAAGTGACAGGGTCACTGAAGCTTTCTTT,CASRSDRVTEAFF
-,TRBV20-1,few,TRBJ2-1,TGCAGTGCTAGAGATTCTCCCGTAGTAAATGAGCAGTTCTTC,CSARDSPVVNEQFF
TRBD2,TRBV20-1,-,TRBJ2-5,TGCAGTGCTAGAGGATCGACTAGCGGGAGGGCCAGGGAGACCCAGTACTTC,CSARGSTSGRARETQYF
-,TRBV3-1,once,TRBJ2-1,TGTGCCAGCAGCCAAGAAGGGGTAGCGATTTACAATGAGCAGTTCTTC,CASSQEGVAIYNEQFF
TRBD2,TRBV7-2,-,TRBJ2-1,TGTGCCAGCAGCTTAGTAACTAGCGCTGATGAGCAGTTCTTC,CASSLVTSADEQFF
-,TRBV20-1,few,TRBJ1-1,TGCAGTGCTAGAGATCCCGTGAACACTGAAGCTTTCTTT,CSARDPVNTEAFF
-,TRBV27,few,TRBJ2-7,TGTGCCAGTAAGGGGGCGGGAAACACCTACGAGCAGTACTTC,CASKGAGNTYEQYF
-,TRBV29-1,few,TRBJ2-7,TGCAGCGTTAGAGGCACCTACGAGCAGTACTTC,CSVRGTYEQYF
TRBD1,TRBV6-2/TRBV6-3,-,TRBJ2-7,TGTGCCAGCGGCAGAGGCCGGGACAGCGTTCGGGAGCAGTACTTC,CASGRGRDSVREQYF
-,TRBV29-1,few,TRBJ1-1,TGCAGCGAAAGGACGGGGAACACTGAAGCTTTCTTT,CSERTGNTEAFF